One sample yielded the 4 T cell receptor beta chains listed below, sequenced in a study of pediatric ulcerative colitis. The rectum was sampled with one to two pinch biopsies at colonoscopy. Profiling relied on immunoSEQ multiplex PCR, and the TCRdb table lists in-frame clones only, not all of them. The sample consists of 20,000 to 30,000 clones, 55% to 75% of them appearing once. Sequenced material: gut tissue. These TCRs come from a boy younger than 18 with severe ulcerative colitis.

This chain links TRBV6-5 with TRBJ2-3; a weak D match, TRBD1 (5 bases). Trimming took 4 bases from V and 2 from J, leaving 7 bases between them. Germline-derived CDR1 and CDR2 are MNHEY and SVGAGI. The CDR3 sequence is 13 residues long. CDR3 sequence (DNA): TGTGCCAGCAGTTCACAGGTCACAGATACGCAGTATTTT. As protein: CASSSQVTDTQYF.

This rearrangement joins TRBV13 to TRBJ2-2, with 8 bases that match TRBD1. Germline CDR1 PRHDT, CDR2 FYEKMQ (reference sequence). J lost 5 bases, V lost 5 bases, and 16 bases had no gene match. This CDR3 region has 18 residues. CDR3 loop: CASSPTGGIRTNTGELFF. DNA of the CDR3: TGTGCCAGCAGCCCAACAGGGGGAATAAGGACAAATACCGGGGAGCTGTTTTTT.

The chain recombines TRBV19 with TRBJ1-2; the match to TRBD1 covers 11 bases. The germline V gene has CDR1 LNHDA and CDR2 SQIVND (reference sequence). Trimming took 7 bases from V and 8 from J; bases not matched to a gene: 9. CDR3 size: 14 residues. CDR3 bases: TGTGCCAGTAACACGGGGACAGGGGGAACGGGCTACACCTTC. Protein product: CASNTGTGGTGYTF. Together with reference TRBV19 and TRBJ1-2, the CDR3 gives the full variable domain: DGGITQSPKYLFRKEGQNVTLSCEQNLNHDAMYWYRQDPGQGLRLIYYSQIVNDFQKGDIAEGYSVSREKKESFPLTVTSAQKNPTAFYLCASNTGTGGTGYTFGSGTRLTVV.

The rearrangement joins TRBV29-1 to TRBJ2-1, with 14 bases fitting TRBD2. CDR3 length: 13 amino acids. V was clipped by 7 bases and J by 14 bases; unmatched bases: 10. CDR1 is SQVTM and CDR2 is ANQGSEA in the germline V gene. CDR3 residues: CSAGGTSGSKKFF. CDR3 nucleotide sequence: TGCAGCGCCGGAGGGACTAGCGGGAGTAAAAAGTTCTTC.